This TCR beta chain was documented in a study of early T cells in non-severe SARS-CoV-2 infection. The V gene end was trimmed by 5 bases and the J gene end by 3 bases; junction bases not matched to a gene: 14. The CDR3 runs 17 residues. Germline V CDR1 and CDR2: LGHDT, YNNKEL (reference sequence). This clonotype was seen only a few times. TCRdb fed the 5' RACE reads into MiXCR, producing one record per CDR3 protein. The data hold roughly 92,000 distinct CDR3 sequences, with 12% observed a single time. The origin of this receptor is an adult who was a healthcare worker with PCR-confirmed SARS-CoV-2 infection or an uninfected control (not recorded which). This specimen consisted of whole blood, obtained at baseline. V gene TRBV3-1 combines with J gene TRBJ2-3, with TRBD2 matching over 7 bases. The CDR3 sequence is CASSGRTRTGVTDTQYF. In DNA, the CDR3 is TGTGCCAGCAGCGGCAGGACTAGGACGGGAGTGACAGATACGCAGTATTTT.